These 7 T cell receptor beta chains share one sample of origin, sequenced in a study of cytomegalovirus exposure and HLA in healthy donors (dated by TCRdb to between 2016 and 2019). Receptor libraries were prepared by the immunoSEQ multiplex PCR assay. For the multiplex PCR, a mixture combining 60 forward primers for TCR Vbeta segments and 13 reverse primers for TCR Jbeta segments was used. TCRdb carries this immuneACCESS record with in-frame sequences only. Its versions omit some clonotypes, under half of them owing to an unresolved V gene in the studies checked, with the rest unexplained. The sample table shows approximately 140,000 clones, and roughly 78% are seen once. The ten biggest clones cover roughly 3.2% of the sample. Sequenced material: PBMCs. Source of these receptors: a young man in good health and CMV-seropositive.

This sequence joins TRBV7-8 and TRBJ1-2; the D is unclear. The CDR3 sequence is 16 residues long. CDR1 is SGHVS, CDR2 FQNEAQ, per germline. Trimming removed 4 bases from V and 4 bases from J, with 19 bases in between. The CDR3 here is CASSSLEREGLYGYTF. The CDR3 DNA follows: TGTGCCAGCAGCTCCCTTGAGAGGGAGGGCCTCTATGGCTACACCTTC.

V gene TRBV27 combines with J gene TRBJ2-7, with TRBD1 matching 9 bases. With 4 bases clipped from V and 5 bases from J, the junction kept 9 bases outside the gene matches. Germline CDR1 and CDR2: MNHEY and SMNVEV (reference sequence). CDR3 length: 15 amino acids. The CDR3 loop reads CASSSLDRGKHEQYF. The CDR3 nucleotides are TGTGCCAGCAGTTCGCTGGACAGGGGTAAGCACGAGCAGTACTTC.

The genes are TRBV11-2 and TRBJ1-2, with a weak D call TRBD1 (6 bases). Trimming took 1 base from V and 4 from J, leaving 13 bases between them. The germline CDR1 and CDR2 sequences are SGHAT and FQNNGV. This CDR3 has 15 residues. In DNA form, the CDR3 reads TGTGCCAGCAGCTTAGGGCCAGGGGTTGGCTATGGCTACACCTTC. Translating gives CASSLGPGVGYGYTF.

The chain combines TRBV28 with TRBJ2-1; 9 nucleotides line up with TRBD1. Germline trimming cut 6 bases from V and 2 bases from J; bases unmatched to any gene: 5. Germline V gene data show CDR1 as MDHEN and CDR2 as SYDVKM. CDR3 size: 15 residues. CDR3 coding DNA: TGTGCCAGCAGCCAGACAGGGGGTCCCTACAATGAGCAGTTCTTC. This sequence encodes CASSQTGGPYNEQFF.

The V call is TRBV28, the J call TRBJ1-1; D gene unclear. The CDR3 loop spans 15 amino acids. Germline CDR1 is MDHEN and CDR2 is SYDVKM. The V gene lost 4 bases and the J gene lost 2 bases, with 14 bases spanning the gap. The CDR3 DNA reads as TGTGCCAGCAGTTCTCACCCTACAGCCAACACTGAAGCTTTCTTT. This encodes CASSSHPTANTEAFF.

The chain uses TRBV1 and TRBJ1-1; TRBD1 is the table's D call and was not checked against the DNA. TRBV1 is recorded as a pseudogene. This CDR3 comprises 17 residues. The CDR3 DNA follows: TGCACCAGCAGCCGCAAAGGGAACAGGGCGGTGAGGACTGAAGCTTTCTTT. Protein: CTSSRKGNRAVRTEAFF.

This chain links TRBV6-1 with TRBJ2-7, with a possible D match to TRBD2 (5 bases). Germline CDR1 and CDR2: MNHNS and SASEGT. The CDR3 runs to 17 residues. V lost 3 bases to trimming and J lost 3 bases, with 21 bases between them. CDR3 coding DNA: TGTGCCAGCAGTGAGGGCCTGGTTTGGGCCGGGGACTACGAGCAGTACTTC. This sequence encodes CASSEGLVWAGDYEQYF.